Below, 26 T cell receptor beta chains from the same sample are listed, as sequenced in a study of blood T cell repertoires in COVID-19. Profiled with immunoSEQ multiplex PCR; TCRdb holds only in-frame clones, not every one. Of some 250,000 clones listed, approximately 83% were seen once; the top ten hold 27%. The sample was peripheral blood. The source is a man aged 40-50 years with acute or convalescent COVID-19.

The chain couples TRBV5-1 to TRBJ1-1, with TRBD1 as a possible D gene (6 bases). Trimming removed 0 bases at V and 4 bases at J, with 7 bases between. This CDR3 contains 13 residues. Germline CDR1 is SGHRS and CDR2 is YFSETQ. Here the CDR3 reads CASSLDRVTEAFF. The CDR3 DNA reads as TGCGCCAGCAGCTTGGACAGGGTCACTGAAGCTTTCTTT.

The V gene is TRBV5-1, the J gene TRBJ2-5; the match to TRBD2 covers 7 bases. The germline V gene has CDR1 SGHRS and CDR2 YFSETQ. J gave up 1 base and V 1 base, and 1 base lay outside the gene matches. The length of the CDR3 is 14 residues. The CDR3 coding sequence is TGCGCCAGCAGCTTGAGCGGGATCCAAGAGACCCAGTACTTC. Translation gives CASSLSGIQETQYF.

The count of this clone is one. V is TRBV6-4 and J is TRBJ2-3; D possibly corresponds to TRBD2 (5 bases). Germline V gene data show CDR1 as MRHNA and CDR2 as SNTAGT. There are 14 residues in the CDR3. V lost 2 bases and J 4 bases, leaving 10 bases between the germline ends. CDR3 nucleotide sequence: TGTGCCAGCAGTGACCTCCTCGGGGCAGATACGCAGTATTTT. This gives the protein CASSDLLGADTQYF.

J is TRBJ1-6 and V is TRBV27; no definite D call. The germline CDR1 and CDR2 sequences are MNHEY and SMNVEV (reference sequence). V lost 5 bases and J lost 8, with 7 bases in between. CDR3 size: 12 residues. DNA of the CDR3: TGTGCCAGCAGTCAGCGGGATTCACCCCTCCACTTT. The encoded protein is CASSQRDSPLHF.

V usage is TRBV2 and J usage is TRBJ1-2; D call uncertain. CDR1 SNHLY and CDR2 FYNNEI come from the germline V gene. The CDR3 totals 12 residues. The V gene lost 6 bases and the J gene lost 3 bases, with 8 bases spanning the gap. Here the CDR3 reads CASSEADYGYTF. In DNA form, the CDR3 reads TGTGCCAGCAGCGAGGCGGACTATGGCTACACCTTC.

The CDR3 DNA is TGTGCCAGCAGTTACGACCGACTAGCGGATATCTACGAGCAGTACTTC. Encoded protein: CASSYDRLADIYEQYF. The chain carries TRBV6-6 and TRBJ2-7, with TRBD2 identical over 9 bases. After removal of 2 bases from V and 3 bases from J, the junction contained 8 bases not matched to a gene. Per germline, CDR1 MNHNY and CDR2 SVGAGI (reference sequence). CDR3 size: 16 residues.

The CDR3: CASSLTRSQETQYF. DNA of the CDR3: TGTGCCAGCAGTCTGACTAGAAGCCAAGAGACCCAGTACTTC. J is TRBJ2-5 and V is TRBV6-2 or TRBV6-3, with D possibly TRBD2 on 6 matching bases. Per the germline V gene, CDR1 is MNHEY and CDR2 is SVGEGT. The V end was cut by 5 bases, the J end by 1 base, with 11 bases between. The length of the CDR3 is 14 residues.

This clone occurred once. The rearrangement links TRBV25-1 to TRBJ2-1, with D tentatively TRBD1 (5 bases). V was trimmed by 1 base and J by 8 bases, leaving 12 bases between them. Germline loops: CDR1 MGHDK, CDR2 SYGVNS. CDR3 size: 14 residues. The CDR3, as DNA: TGTGCCAGCAGTGAATCATTAGCAGGGCATGAGCAGTTCTTC. It codes for CASSESLAGHEQFF.

This chain joins TRBV19 and TRBJ1-5, with D hard to call. Germline loops: CDR1 LNHDA, CDR2 SQIVND (reference sequence). This CDR3 comprises 14 residues. The V end was cut by 6 bases, the J end by 1 base, with 10 bases between. CDR3 in DNA: TGTGCCAGTAGCCACCTAGGCAGCAATCAGCCCCAGCATTTT. Amino acid sequence: CASSHLGSNQPQHF.

The chain employs TRBV4-3 and TRBJ2-7, with a tentative D call TRBD2 (6 bases). Between the trimmed V and J ends, which lost 0 bases and 2 bases, there was a span of 14 bases. Germline values: CDR1 LGHNA, CDR2 YSLEER. CDR3 size: 16 residues. The CDR3 loop reads CASSQEAWGRPYEQYF. CDR3 coding DNA: TGCGCCAGCAGCCAAGAAGCGTGGGGGAGGCCCTACGAGCAGTACTTC.

The CDR3 region has the DNA TGTGCCAGCAAGGGGGCTGCCGAGCAGTACTTC. As protein: CASKGAAEQYF. The chain is built from TRBV6-5 and TRBJ2-7; 7 bases line up with TRBD1. The V segment lost 7 bases and the J segment 6 bases; nucleotides outside the gene matches: 3. The length of the CDR3 is 11 residues. CDR1 and CDR2 from the germline V gene are MNHEY and SVGAGI.

This clone was seen only once. The CDR3 sequence: CSVRDRGYVEQYF. CDR3 DNA: TGCAGCGTCCGGGACAGGGGTTATGTCGAGCAGTACTTC. The genes are TRBV29-1 and TRBJ2-7, with TRBD1 identical over 10 bases. The germline CDR1 and CDR2 sequences are SQVTM and ANQGSEA. V shed 6 bases, J shed 6 bases, and the junction held 8 bases outside the gene matches. The CDR3 loop spans 13 amino acids.

The J gene is TRBJ1-5, the V gene TRBV18, with a weak D call TRBD1 (6 bases). The germline CDR1 and CDR2 sequences are KGHSH and LQKENI. The length of the CDR3 is 16 residues. V dropped 6 bases and J dropped 7 bases, with 22 bases sitting between them. This CDR3 reads CASSQGAGALTQPQHF. CDR3 nucleotides: TGTGCCAGCTCTCAAGGGGCAGGGGCCCTCACGCAGCCCCAGCATTTT.

The rearrangement links TRBV28 to TRBJ1-1, with 7 nucleotides matching TRBD1. The J segment lost 9 bases and the V segment lost 4 bases, leaving 11 bases of the junction unmatched. Per the germline V gene, CDR1 is MDHEN and CDR2 is SYDVKM. The CDR3 runs to 14 residues. The CDR3 loop is CASSSRQGPMKAFF. For the CDR3, the DNA is TGTGCCAGCAGTTCGCGACAGGGCCCAATGAAAGCTTTCTTT.

The V call is TRBV29-1, the J call TRBJ2-1, with 8 bases that match TRBD1. The V and J ends lost 2 bases and 9 bases, in that order; junction bases with no gene match: 15. CDR1 and CDR2 (germline): SQVTM, ANQGSEA. The CDR3 sequence is 16 residues long. The CDR3 DNA follows: TGCAGCGTTGAACGACCGGGACAGGCCTATGGGGCTGAGCAGTTCTTC. Protein product: CSVERPGQAYGAEQFF.

This chain links TRBV12-3 or TRBV12-4 with TRBJ2-1; D gene unclear. The CDR3 covers 11 residues. V gave up 6 bases and J gave up 7 bases, with 7 bases separating them. CDR3 residues: CASSPMNEQFF. DNA of the CDR3: TGTGCCAGCAGCCCCATGAATGAGCAGTTCTTC.

This chain links TRBV6-5 with TRBJ2-7, with 7 bases matching TRBD2. Germline-derived CDR1 and CDR2 are MNHEY and SVGAGI. The V segment lost 5 bases and the J segment 2 bases; nucleotides outside the gene matches: 9. This CDR3 contains 15 residues. The CDR3 reads CASSTLAGGPYEQYF. The CDR3 DNA sequence: TGTGCCAGCAGTACCTTAGCGGGCGGGCCCTACGAGCAGTACTTC.

This clone was counted a single time. The gene calls are TRBV19 and TRBJ2-1, with TRBD2 matching 11 bases. CDR1 and CDR2 from the germline V gene are LNHDA and SQIVND (reference sequence). Trimming took 4 bases from V and 7 from J; bases not matched to a gene: 9. The CDR3 sequence is 16 residues long. The CDR3 is CASSTNLAGGRNEQFF. The CDR3 DNA is TGTGCCAGTAGTACTAATCTAGCGGGAGGTCGGAATGAGCAGTTCTTC.

This clone was recorded once. CDR3 bases: TGCAGCGTTGGGGACAGGGTGAGCGCAACTAATGAAAAACTGTTTTTT. Its translation is CSVGDRVSATNEKLFF. This sequence joins TRBV29-1 and TRBJ1-4; 9 positions match TRBD1. Germline CDR1 reads SQVTM; CDR2 reads ANQGSEA. CDR3 size: 16 residues. V was pared by 4 bases and J by 0 bases, with 6 bases of the junction left unmatched. The full variable domain, completed using reference TRBV29-1 and TRBJ1-4, is SAVISQKPSRDICQRGTSLTIQCQVDSQVTMMFWYRQQPGQSLTLIATANQGSEATYESGFVIDKFPISRPNLTFSTLTVSNMSPEDSSIYLCSVGDRVSATNEKLFFGSGTQLSVL.

The chain is built from TRBV3-1 (or the pseudogene TRBV3-2) and TRBJ2-1; TRBD2 matches 8 bases. This CDR3 has 17 amino acids. CDR1 and CDR2 (germline): LGHDT, YNNKEL (reference sequence). With V trimmed by 1 base and J by 6 bases, 11 bases remained unmatched. The CDR3 here is CASSQAPGTSGSNEQFF. In DNA, the CDR3 is TGTGCCAGCAGCCAAGCCCCCGGGACTAGTGGAAGCAATGAGCAGTTCTTC.

The chain is built from TRBV6-5 and TRBJ1-6; 7 bases line up with TRBD1. The V and J ends lost 7 bases and 6 bases, in that order; junction bases with no gene match: 9. This CDR3 has 15 residues. Germline assignment: CDR1 MNHEY and CDR2 SVGAGI. In DNA form, the CDR3 reads TGTGCCAGCACCTACAGGGGAGTCCCTAATTCACCCCTCCACTTT. Its translation is CASTYRGVPNSPLHF.

Regarding this clone: Other DNA sequences in the same sample also yield this CDR3. The rearrangement joins TRBV18 to TRBJ2-5, with 9 bases aligning to TRBD2. The ends lost 1 base at V and 2 bases at J; junction bases unmatched: 2. The V gene's germline CDR1 is KGHSH and CDR2 LQKENI. This CDR3 region has 15 residues. In nucleotides, the CDR3 is TGTGCCAGCTCACCACGTCTAGCGGGACAAGAGACCCAGTACTTC. Its protein product is CASSPRLAGQETQYF.

The genes are TRBV4-2 and TRBJ2-1, with D maybe TRBD2 (5 bases). The CDR3 is made up of 15 amino acids. Germline assignment: CDR1 LGHNA and CDR2 YNFKEQ. V lost 4 bases and J 0 bases, leaving 10 bases between the germline ends. This CDR3 reads CASSPSGSSYNEQFF. The CDR3 bases are TGTGCCAGCAGCCCAAGCGGTAGCTCCTACAATGAGCAGTTCTTC.

The V and J genes are TRBV7-9 and TRBJ1-4, with a tentative D call TRBD1 (5 bases). Germline CDR1 reads SEHNR; CDR2 reads FQNEAQ (reference sequence). Trimming removed 3 bases from V and 7 bases from J, with 9 bases in between. CDR3 length equals 13 residues. CDR3 sequence (DNA): TGTGCCAGCAGCTTCCCCAGGGCTGAAAAACTGTTTTTT. Protein: CASSFPRAEKLFF. Supplemented by reference TRBV7-9 and TRBJ1-4, the full variable domain reads DTGVSQNPRHKITKRGQNVTFRCDPISEHNRLYWYRQTLGQGPEFLTYFQNEAQLEKSRLLSDRFSAERPKGSFSTLEIQRTEQGDSAMYLCASSFPRAEKLFFGSGTQLSVL.

The V gene is TRBV19, the J gene TRBJ1-1; the D gene is possibly TRBD1 (6 bases). Trimming cost V 3 bases and J 5 bases, with 16 bases left between them. Germline loops: CDR1 LNHDA, CDR2 SQIVND (reference sequence). The CDR3 runs to 15 residues. The CDR3 loop is CASSMIGGRGTEAFF. CDR3 coding DNA: TGTGCCAGTAGTATGATCGGGGGGCGAGGGACTGAAGCTTTCTTT.

The gene calls are TRBV28 and TRBJ1-2; 9 bases agree with TRBD1. The CDR3 spans 16 residues. The J segment lost 3 bases and the V segment lost 1 base, leaving 6 bases of the junction unmatched. The germline V gene has CDR1 MDHEN and CDR2 SYDVKM. CDR3 in amino acids: CASSLSGTGNYYGYTF. Here the CDR3 DNA reads TGTGCCAGCAGTTTATCAGGGACAGGGAATTACTATGGCTACACCTTC.